The source of this T cell receptor beta chain is a study of OX40 agonist ivuxolimab in advanced cancers. Here immunoSEQ multiplex PCR was the method, and the copy in TCRdb shows in-frame clones only, minus some. The data contain about 14,000 clones, roughly 87% of them singletons. This CDR3 has 12 amino acids. Trimming removed 6 bases from V and 11 bases from J, with 20 bases in between. Germline V gene sequence: CDR1 SQVTM, CDR2 ANQGSEA. This clone was counted between two and nine times. The chain uses TRBV29-1 and TRBJ2-7; D possibly corresponds to TRBD1 (5 bases). This sequence was found in an adult with an advanced solid tumor such as melanoma, head and neck, liver or kidney cancer. Sequences were derived from CD4+ or CD8+ T cells sorted from blood, sampled in a trial of the OX40 agonist ivuxolimab. CDR3 sequence: CSVPSPGIGEYF. The CDR3 DNA reads TGCAGCGTACCTTCCCCAGGGATTGGAGAGTACTTC.